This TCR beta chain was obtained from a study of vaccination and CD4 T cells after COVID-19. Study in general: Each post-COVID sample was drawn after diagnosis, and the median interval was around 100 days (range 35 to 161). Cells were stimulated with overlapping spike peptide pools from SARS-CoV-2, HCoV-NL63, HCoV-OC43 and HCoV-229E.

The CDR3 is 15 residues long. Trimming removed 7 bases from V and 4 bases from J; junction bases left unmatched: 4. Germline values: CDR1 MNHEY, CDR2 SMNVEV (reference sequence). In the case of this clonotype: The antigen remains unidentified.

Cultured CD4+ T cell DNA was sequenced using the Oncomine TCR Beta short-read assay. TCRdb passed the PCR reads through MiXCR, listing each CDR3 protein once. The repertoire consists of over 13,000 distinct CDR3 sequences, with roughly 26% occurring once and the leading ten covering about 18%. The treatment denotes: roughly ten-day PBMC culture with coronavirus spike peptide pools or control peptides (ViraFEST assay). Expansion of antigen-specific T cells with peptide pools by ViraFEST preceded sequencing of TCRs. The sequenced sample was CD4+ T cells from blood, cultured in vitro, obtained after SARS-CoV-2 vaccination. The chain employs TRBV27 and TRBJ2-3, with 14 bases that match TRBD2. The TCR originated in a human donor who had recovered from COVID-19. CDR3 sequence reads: CASTRLAGGADTQYF. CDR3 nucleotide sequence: TGTGCCAGCACACGACTAGCGGGAGGGGCAGATACGCAGTATTTT.